The next 8 T cell receptor beta chains were all read from a single sample in a study of blood T cells in healthy people across ages. The authors ran a second PCR of about 7 to 11 cycles using a sample-barcoded 5' primer and a J-beta primer mix. TCRdb reprocessed the 5' RACE reads with MiXCR, giving one entry per CDR3 protein. The sample records roughly 2 million distinct CDR3 sequences, around half being singletons. Sequenced material: blood. Every receptor here comes from a woman aged 35 to 49 in good health.

This clonotype was recorded a few times. This chain joins TRBV29-1 and TRBJ2-1; perhaps TRBD2 as D (6 bases). Germline lookup yields CDR1 SQVTM and CDR2 ANQGSEA. The CDR3 spans 14 residues. Trimming left V 4 bases short and J 0 bases short, with 10 bases between. The CDR3: CSVARGSSYNEQFF. Here the CDR3 DNA reads TGCAGCGTTGCACGGGGGAGCTCCTACAATGAGCAGTTCTTC.

This clonotype came up a few times. J is TRBJ2-3 and V is TRBV18; D possibly corresponds to TRBD2 (5 bases). The V gene lost 4 bases and the J gene lost 2 bases, with 16 bases spanning the gap. Germline-derived CDR1 and CDR2 are KGHSH and LQKENI. The CDR3 is made up of 16 amino acids. The CDR3 region has the DNA TGTGCCAGCTCACTAACCGGGCCCGGGGTCACAGATACGCAGTATTTT. It yields the protein CASSLTGPGVTDTQYF.

This clonotype appeared a few times. V and J are TRBV20-1 and TRBJ2-1; 10 nucleotides line up with TRBD2. V trimming: 8 bases; J trimming: 2 bases; junction bases outside the gene matches: 9. Germline CDR1 reads DFQATT; CDR2 reads SNEGSKA (reference sequence). This CDR3 region has 15 residues. In nucleotides, the CDR3 is TGCAGTTTGGGGAAGCGGGGGGGCCCCTACAATGAGCAGTTCTTC. Translation gives CSLGKRGGPYNEQFF.

J is TRBJ2-1 and V is TRBV5-1; unclear D gene. The CDR3 contains 15 residues. Germline CDR1 reads SGHRS; CDR2 reads YFSETQ. The V end was cut by 2 bases, the J end by 0 bases, with 9 bases between. In DNA form, the CDR3 reads TGCGCCAGCAGCTTAGATCACCACTCCTACAATGAGCAGTTCTTC. Translating gives CASSLDHHSYNEQFF.

The J gene is TRBJ2-7, the V gene TRBV11-2; D call uncertain. This CDR3 is built from 15 residues. Trimming stripped 5 bases from V and 4 bases from J, with 18 bases between. CDR1 and CDR2 (germline): SGHAT, FQNNGV. Here the CDR3 DNA reads TGTGCCAGCAGCCGTCAGATCTTTGAGGCTTACGAGCAGTACTTC. It encodes CASSRQIFEAYEQYF.

The rearrangement joins TRBV3-1 to TRBJ2-3; 9 bases align to TRBD2. Per the germline V gene, CDR1 is LGHDT and CDR2 is YNNKEL (reference sequence). The V and J ends lost 3 bases and 11 bases, in that order; junction bases with no gene match: 12. The CDR3 is 15 amino acids. The chain's CDR3 is CASSQYGGAGGQQYF. The CDR3 region has the DNA TGTGCCAGCAGCCAGTACGGCGGGGCGGGGGGGCAGCAGTATTTT.

This clonotype was detected only once. The gene calls are TRBV6-2 or TRBV6-3 and TRBJ2-1; 7 nucleotides align to TRBD2. There are 16 residues in the CDR3. Trimming at V came to 0 bases and at J to 12 bases, leaving 14 bases not matched to a gene. The germline CDR1 and CDR2 sequences are MNHEY and SVGEGT. CDR3 in DNA: TGTGCCAGCAGTTACTCTGGGGGGGGAGTGGGCCATGGGCAGTTCTTC. Amino acid sequence: CASSYSGGGVGHGQFF.

The table lists this clonotype with a few counts. This sequence joins TRBV29-1 and TRBJ2-3; D call uncertain. Germline V lookup: CDR1 SQVTM, CDR2 ANQGSEA. Between the trimmed V and J ends, which lost 8 bases and 2 bases, there was a span of 11 bases. This CDR3 comprises 12 residues. As DNA, the CDR3 is TGCAGCTTCCCGGGCAACACAGATACGCAGTATTTT. Translating it yields CSFPGNTDTQYF.